The 19 T cell receptor beta chains given below trace back to one sample, sequenced in a study of T cell changes during pregnancy in multiple sclerosis. The data were produced by immunoSEQ multiplex PCR, yet TCRdb's version contains in-frame clones alone and is incomplete. The sample lists under 50,000 clones, about nine tenths occurring once. The sample here was CD8+ T cells from peripheral blood mononuclear cells, taken before pregnancy. These receptors all come from a female donor with multiple sclerosis, enrolled in a pregnancy study.

The chain links TRBV9 to TRBJ2-6; the match to TRBD1 covers 7 bases. Germline CDR1 is SGDLS and CDR2 is YYNGEE. After removal of 4 bases from V and 0 bases from J, the junction contained 7 bases not matched to a gene. This CDR3 spans 17 amino acids. The CDR3 spells CASSPGSGGSGANVLTF. CDR3 sequence (DNA): TGTGCCAGCAGCCCCGGTTCAGGGGGCTCTGGGGCCAACGTCCTGACTTTC.

The DNA of the CDR3 is TGTGCCAGCAGTATGACAGGCTCGGGGGAGCAGTACTTC. Translation: CASSMTGSGEQYF. J is TRBJ2-7 and V is TRBV9; perhaps TRBD1 as D (6 bases). The germline V gene has CDR1 SGDLS and CDR2 YYNGEE. There are 13 residues in the CDR3. V gave up 5 bases and J gave up 7 bases, with 16 bases separating them.

The chain employs TRBV18 and TRBJ1-5; tentatively, D is TRBD1 (5 bases). The germline V gene has CDR1 KGHSH and CDR2 LQKENI. V was pared by 2 bases and J by 0 bases, with 23 bases between. This CDR3 region has 20 residues. CDR3 amino acids: CASSPIPLTVRDYSNQPQHF. The CDR3 DNA reads TGTGCCAGCTCACCAATCCCCCTCACCGTAAGGGACTATAGCAATCAGCCCCAGCATTTT.

The J gene is TRBJ2-1, the V gene TRBV7-8; 8 bases fit TRBD1. V gave up 6 bases and J gave up 4 bases; unmatched junction bases: 8. Germline values: CDR1 SGHVS, CDR2 FQNEAQ. The CDR3 contains 15 residues. In DNA, the CDR3 is TGTGCCAGCAGTCCAGGACAGGGCCCATACAATGAGCAGTTCTTC. This sequence encodes CASSPGQGPYNEQFF. Combining the CDR3 with reference TRBV7-8 and TRBJ2-1 gives the whole variable domain GAGVSQSPRYKVAKRGQDVALRCDPISGHVSLFWYQQALGQGPEFLTYFQNEAQLDKSGLPSDRFFAERPEGSVSTLKIQRTQQEDSAVYLCASSPGQGPYNEQFFGPGTRLTVL.

V usage is TRBV9 and J usage is TRBJ1-1, with D unclear. The CDR3 runs 14 residues. Trimming removed 4 bases at V and 4 bases at J, with 14 bases between. Germline assignment: CDR1 SGDLS and CDR2 YYNGEE. CDR3 in DNA: TGTGCCAGCAGCCTGGGCGTGCCCGCCACTGAAGCTTTCTTT. Translating it yields CASSLGVPATEAFF.

In nucleotides, the CDR3 is TGTGCCAGCAGTGACTCCGGGGACAGTTTCACAGATACGCAGTATTTT. Translated: CASSDSGDSFTDTQYF. The chain recombines TRBV6-4 with TRBJ2-3; 7 bases are a match to TRBD1. There are 16 residues in the CDR3. V lost 0 bases to trimming and J lost 2 bases; unmatched junction nucleotides: 5. Germline V gene lookup returns CDR1 MRHNA and CDR2 SNTAGT.

This clone was recorded once. The V and J genes are TRBV4-1 and TRBJ1-1, with D unclear. The CDR3 is 13 residues long. Germline V gene lookup returns CDR1 MGHRA and CDR2 YSYEKL. The V end was cut by 0 bases, the J end by 5 bases, with 7 bases between. In DNA, the CDR3 is TGCGCCAGCAGCCAAGAAGGACTTACTGAAGCTTTCTTT. Translation: CASSQEGLTEAFF.

V gene TRBV10-3 combines with J gene TRBJ2-7, with TRBD1 matching over 9 bases. The junction had 11 bases not matched to a gene; V was cut back by 1 base and J by 4 bases. The CDR3 extends over 17 amino acids. CDR1 is ENHRY, CDR2 SYGVKD, per germline. The CDR3 here is CAISEYPGTGNRYEQYF. CDR3 nucleotides: TGTGCCATCAGTGAGTACCCCGGGACAGGGAACAGGTACGAGCAGTACTTC.

The chain is built from TRBV7-6 and TRBJ2-3; TRBD2 matches 7 bases. The CDR3 has 21 residues. CDR1 and CDR2 from the germline V gene are SGHVS and FNYEAQ. V was clipped by 1 base and J by 0 bases; unmatched bases: 19. Written as DNA, the CDR3 is TGTGCCAGCAGCTTAGAGTTTAGGGCGAGCGGGGATGGAGCTAGCACAGATACGCAGTATTTT. Residues: CASSLEFRASGDGASTDTQYF.

The chain couples TRBV25-1 to TRBJ1-3; 7 nucleotides match TRBD1. Germline V lookup: CDR1 MGHDK, CDR2 SYGVNS. The CDR3 spans 14 residues. J lost 0 bases, V lost 8 bases, and 4 bases had no gene match. The CDR3 sequence is CASGTEHSGNTIYF. The CDR3, as DNA: TGTGCCAGCGGGACAGAGCACTCTGGAAACACCATATATTTT.

The chain is built from TRBV6-5 and TRBJ1-1; 12 bases fit TRBD1. Per germline, CDR1 MNHEY and CDR2 SVGAGI. V was pared by 9 bases and J by 11 bases, with 13 bases of the junction left unmatched. The CDR3 totals 14 residues. The CDR3 sequence: CASTPRDRGRQAFF. As DNA, the CDR3 is TGTGCCAGTACTCCCCGGGACAGGGGGCGTCAGGCTTTCTTT.

This chain's CDR3 is CASSTGTGNQPQHF. The DNA for the CDR3 is TGTGCCAGTAGTACGGGGACAGGCAATCAGCCCCAGCATTTT. This chain connects TRBV19 to TRBJ1-5; 7 positions match TRBD1. CDR3 length: 14 amino acids. J was trimmed by 2 bases and V by 4 bases; bases with no gene match: 2. Germline CDR1 and CDR2: LNHDA and SQIVND (reference sequence).

The rearrangement joins TRBV4-1 to TRBJ2-7, with 7 bases fitting TRBD2. The V gene end was trimmed by 2 bases and the J gene end by 0 bases; junction bases not matched to a gene: 13. The germline V gene encodes CDR1 MGHRA and CDR2 YSYEKL. CDR3 size: 18 residues. The CDR3 loop reads CASSQLLTAGSYSYEQYF. CDR3 in DNA: TGCGCCAGCAGCCAACTCCTTACAGCGGGGAGCTACTCCTACGAGCAGTACTTC.

The genes are TRBV7-2 and TRBJ2-5, with TRBD2 identical over 9 bases. The V gene's germline CDR1 is SGHTA and CDR2 FQGNSA. This CDR3 region has 16 residues. V gave up 1 base and J gave up 2 bases; unmatched junction bases: 5. The CDR3 protein is CASSLGAGGLQETQYF. CDR3 coding DNA: TGTGCCAGCAGCTTAGGTGCGGGGGGGCTACAAGAGACCCAGTACTTC.

This chain uses TRBV4-2 with TRBJ2-7; a weak D match, TRBD2 (5 bases). The CDR3 consists of 13 residues. V lost 2 bases and J 4 bases, leaving 9 bases between the germline ends. Germline loops: CDR1 LGHNA, CDR2 YNFKEQ. The CDR3 spells CASSQFTGYEQYF. The CDR3 coding sequence is TGTGCCAGCAGCCAATTTACGGGGTACGAGCAGTACTTC.

Sample share makes this clone medium-sized. The gene calls are TRBV28 and TRBJ1-1; unclear D gene. Germline V gene data show CDR1 as MDHEN and CDR2 as SYDVKM. The CDR3 contains 14 residues. With 4 bases removed from V and 3 bases from J, the gap between germline ends came to 12 bases. The CDR3 loop is CASSSRGLDTEAFF. The CDR3, as DNA: TGTGCCAGCAGTTCCAGAGGACTAGACACTGAAGCTTTCTTT.

This rearrangement joins TRBV7-9 to TRBJ2-5; the D gene is possibly TRBD1 (6 bases). Trimming removed 4 bases from V and 0 bases from J, with 9 bases in between. Germline assignment: CDR1 SEHNR and CDR2 FQNEAQ (reference sequence). The CDR3 has 14 residues. Here the CDR3 reads CASSSWTDQETQYF. CDR3 bases: TGTGCCAGCAGCTCCTGGACAGACCAAGAGACCCAGTACTTC.

This clone was observed many times. The same CDR3 can be traced to other DNA sequences in this sample. V and J are TRBV25-1 and TRBJ2-3; 12 positions agree with TRBD2. The germline gives CDR1 MGHDK, CDR2 SYGVNS. The CDR3 spans 17 residues. The ends lost 2 bases at V and 1 base at J; junction bases unmatched: 4. CDR3: CASSERASGRGTDTQYF. The CDR3 DNA reads as TGTGCCAGCAGTGAACGGGCTAGCGGGAGGGGCACAGATACGCAGTATTTT.

This clone occurred once. The chain links TRBV7-9 to TRBJ1-1; 8 bases fit TRBD1. Germline V gives CDR1 SEHNR, CDR2 FQNEAQ (reference sequence). After removal of 2 bases from V and 9 bases from J, the junction contained 2 bases not matched to a gene. The CDR3 length is 12 residues. The DNA of the CDR3 is TGTGCCAGCAGCTTACAGGGGGCGCAAGCTTTCTTT. It translates to CASSLQGAQAFF.